The T cell receptor beta chain under discussion was sequenced for a study of T cells after yellow fever vaccination (dated 2019 in TCRdb). Concerning the study at large: Libraries from fractions with low cell numbers were prepared with the SMART-Seq v4 Ultra Low Input RNA kit. Bulk TCR alpha and beta repertoires were sequenced longitudinally to track T-cell clones before and after primary and booster YFV17D yellow fever vaccination. Two healthy male donors made up the cohort, one aged 18 to 30 years and the other aged 30 to 40 years. Blood was drawn at multiple timepoints before and after primary and secondary immunization, with bulk PBMC replicates and cell subsets isolated.

TCR cDNA was synthesized by 5'RACE template switching, through which a universal primer site and unique molecular identifiers were introduced. Priming of cDNA synthesis was performed from both the TCR alpha and TCR beta constant segments. Libraries were amplified in two PCR steps, with sample barcodes and sequencing adapters added in the second step. Sequencing of the libraries was done on either Illumina HiSeq 2500 (2x100 bp) or NovaSeq (2x150 bp). Turning to the authors' computational methods: Reads were demultiplexed and collapsed into UMI consensus sequences with MIGEC, and V(D)J alignment was performed with MiXCR. Vaccine-responding clonotypes were defined with edgeR using replicate PBMC samples, requiring FDR below 0.01 and a log2 fold change above 5 up to day 15. Each bulk clonotype received a CD4 or CD8 identity based on whether the sequenced CD4 or CD8 repertoire contained that clonotype at higher abundance. TCRdb itself trimmed the public reads at Q25 with fastp, ran MiXCR and retained productive beta chains. Rows matching on CDR3 protein sequence are summarized as one entry with the most common DNA and genes. The V and J calls, along with clone size, are taken from TCRdb and not from the paper's own processing. This sample lists about 130,000 distinct CDR3 sequences; roughly 6.7% were detected once. The ten largest clonotypes hold 2% to 3% of the sample.

Inclusive of the bounding cysteine and phenylalanine, the CDR3 is 15 residues long. Only the CDR3 portion is preserved as DNA: 45 bases, with reading frame beginning at the first base. CDR1 and CDR2 were assigned from the germline V gene as SGHTA and FQGNSA. Trimmed from V: 2 bases; trimmed from J: 4 bases; junction bases lacking a gene match: 5. Points on this clonotype: Its antigen is unknown. This could be a read error, since a much larger clone is one nucleotide away.

The sample's treatment or condition label is to be understood as: live attenuated yellow fever vaccine strain. PBMCs were isolated from peripheral blood using a standard Ficoll-Paque protocol. CD4 and CD8 T-cell fractions were isolated with Dynabeads CD4 and CD8 positive selection kits. TriZol was used to extract RNA from bulk PBMCs, CD4 and CD8 fractions, and dextramer-positive and dextramer-negative fractions. The full study reports these points: Most clones expanded after primary vaccination (96% of CD4 and roughly 88% of CD8) were re-detected after the booster, suggesting that broad memory maintenance occurred. The secondary T-cell response was weaker than the primary response but faster, peaking on day 5 instead of day 15. FACS-sorted repertoires could contain abundant contaminating clonotypes from the bulk population, so computational filtering was required. Because the study included only two donors, the extent to which the findings can be generalized is limited. A small share of clonotypes was detected in both CD4 and CD8 compartments, with the overlap likely arising from convergent recombination.

This sequence originates from a young man who received the YFV17D yellow fever vaccine. The receptor chain draws on TRBV7-2 and TRBJ2-7, and 10 junction bases match TRBD1. The material was CD4+ T cells sorted from PBMCs, obtained about 10 days after the first yellow fever vaccination. The CDR3 corresponds to CASSLIGTGDYEQYF. Read as DNA, the sequence is TGTGCCAGCAGCTTAATCGGGACAGGGGATTACGAGCAGTACTTC.